The clone carrying this T cell receptor beta chain was seen ten or more times. This sample is part of a study of CD8+CD57+ T cells in acquired aplastic anemia. Genomic DNA acted as the template from which TCR beta VDJ combination and CDR3 sequence profiling were carried out. One entry per CDR3 protein, called by TCRdb with MiXCR from the reads. The table shows 200,000 to 300,000 distinct CDR3 sequences, with less than 85% occurring only once. The ends were cut back, 5 bases at V and 7 bases at J, with 14 bases in the middle. Germline V gene sequence: CDR1 SGHNT, CDR2 YENEEA. This CDR3 region has 13 residues. Flow cytometry had shown expanded CD8+CD57+ cells in the patients chosen for sequencing. Severe acquired aplastic anemia was present in all patients.

The rearrangement uses TRBV11-3 and TRBJ1-2; TRBD1 is a possible D gene (6 bases). Material: sorted CD4+, CD8+, or CD8+CD57+ T cells (not recorded which) from PBMCs. The receptor was isolated from a human donor with aplastic anemia. CDR3 in DNA: TGTGCCAGCAGCCAAGATCTGACAGGTGGCTACACCTTC. It codes for CASSQDLTGGYTF.